This is a list of T cell receptor beta chains from one sample in a study of Graves' ophthalmopathy and Graves' hyperthyroidism. TCRdb reanalysed the multiplex PCR reads using MiXCR and keeps one entry per CDR3 protein. The repertoire includes some 410,000 distinct CDR3 sequences, roughly 20% of them detected once, and under 3.5% sits in the top ten. The specimen was peripheral blood. The receptors were sampled from a woman aged 18 to 35 with stable Graves' hyperthyroidism. Each CDR3 is given with its conserved first and last residue. Fields, in order: CDR3 DNA, CDR3 protein, D gene, J gene, V gene, clone size. The D gene is left open where the match is weak. The listing skips clone size in some rows; elsewhere it reads once, few, many or a size class.

cdr3_nt: TGTGCCAGCGGACCGGGCAGGTCTTACGAGCAGTACTTC
cdr3_aa: CASGPGRSYEQYF
d_call: NA
j_call: TRBJ2-7
v_call: TRBV7-6
clone_size: NA

cdr3_nt: TGCGCCAGCAGCTTGATCGGTACAGACCGAGGGGACACCATATATTTT
cdr3_aa: CASSLIGTDRGDTIYF
d_call: NA
j_call: TRBJ1-3
v_call: TRBV5-1
clone_size: many

cdr3_nt: TGTGCCAGCAGCACGAGTAGTAAGACCCAGTACTTC
cdr3_aa: CASSTSSKTQYF
d_call: NA
j_call: TRBJ2-5
v_call: TRBV12-3/TRBV12-4
clone_size: NA

cdr3_nt: TGCAGCGTTCTCCCGGTGGATACGCAGTATTTT
cdr3_aa: CSVLPVDTQYF
d_call: NA
j_call: TRBJ2-3
v_call: TRBV29-1
clone_size: once

cdr3_nt: TGTGCCAGCAGTGACAGGGTGGGGACCCAGTACTTC
cdr3_aa: CASSDRVGTQYF
d_call: NA
j_call: TRBJ2-5
v_call: TRBV2
clone_size: NA

cdr3_nt: TGTGCCAGCAGTTACATCACCGAGCAGTACTTC
cdr3_aa: CASSYITEQYF
d_call: NA
j_call: TRBJ2-7
v_call: TRBV6-2/TRBV6-3
clone_size: many

cdr3_nt: TGTGCCAGCAGCCCAGGGACCCTAATACGCGGGGAGCTGTTTTTT
cdr3_aa: CASSPGTLIRGELFF
d_call: NA
j_call: TRBJ2-2
v_call: TRBV27
clone_size: many

cdr3_nt: TGCGCCAGCAGCCCCTCACGAGGGGATGACACCGGGGAGCTGTTTTTT
cdr3_aa: CASSPSRGDDTGELFF
d_call: NA
j_call: TRBJ2-2
v_call: TRBV5-1
clone_size: many

cdr3_nt: TGTGCCAGCAGTGACCGGCAGGGCGAACAGCCCCAGCATTTT
cdr3_aa: CASSDRQGEQPQHF
d_call: NA
j_call: TRBJ1-5
v_call: TRBV6-1
clone_size: many

cdr3_nt: TGTGCCAGCAGTTACTCGATAGCCAGCTTCTCCTACGAGCAGTACTTC
cdr3_aa: CASSYSIASFSYEQYF
d_call: NA
j_call: TRBJ2-7
v_call: TRBV6-5
clone_size: NA

cdr3_nt: TGTGCCAGCAGGTACAACAGGAGGGGAAACACTGAAGCTTTCTTT
cdr3_aa: CASRYNRRGNTEAFF
d_call: NA
j_call: TRBJ1-1
v_call: TRBV6-5
clone_size: NA

cdr3_nt: TGTGCCAGCAGTTTAGCGGGAGTTCGCCACGAGCAGTACTTC
cdr3_aa: CASSLAGVRHEQYF
d_call: NA
j_call: TRBJ2-7
v_call: TRBV12-3/TRBV12-4
clone_size: NA

cdr3_nt: TGTGCCAGCAGCGTAGGAGGGTATGAAGAGACCCAGTACTTC
cdr3_aa: CASSVGGYEETQYF
d_call: NA
j_call: TRBJ2-5
v_call: TRBV9
clone_size: many

cdr3_nt: TGTGCCAGCAGGACAGCAAGCACAGATACGCAGTATTTT
cdr3_aa: CASRTASTDTQYF
d_call: NA
j_call: TRBJ2-3
v_call: TRBV6-1
clone_size: many

cdr3_nt: TGCAGCGTTGTGTTGGGACACTCGAACACCGGGGAGCTGTTTTTT
cdr3_aa: CSVVLGHSNTGELFF
d_call: NA
j_call: TRBJ2-2
v_call: TRBV29-1
clone_size: NA

cdr3_nt: TGTGCCACCTGGACAGGGGCGGTAGGGAAGCAGTACTTC
cdr3_aa: CATWTGAVGKQYF
d_call: TRBD1
j_call: TRBJ2-7
v_call: TRBV6-1
clone_size: NA

cdr3_nt: TGTGCCAGCAGCTTAAACAGGGAAGAGACCCAGTACTTC
cdr3_aa: CASSLNREETQYF
d_call: NA
j_call: TRBJ2-5
v_call: TRBV7-3
clone_size: many

cdr3_nt: TGTGCCAGTAAAAACACAGGGCGAAAGTTTGAAGCTTTCTTT
cdr3_aa: CASKNTGRKFEAFF
d_call: NA
j_call: TRBJ1-1
v_call: TRBV19
clone_size: many

cdr3_nt: TGCAGTGCTAGAGAAGGTTCGGACACTGAAGCTTTCTTT
cdr3_aa: CSAREGSDTEAFF
d_call: NA
j_call: TRBJ1-1
v_call: TRBV20-1
clone_size: many

cdr3_nt: TGTGCCAGCAGTTCCGTGACTAGCGGGAGGTGGTATGAGCAGTTCTTC
cdr3_aa: CASSSVTSGRWYEQFF
d_call: TRBD2
j_call: TRBJ2-1
v_call: TRBV28
clone_size: few

cdr3_nt: TGTGCCTGGAGTGTAAAGGCAACGATTGAAGCTTTCTTT
cdr3_aa: CAWSVKATIEAFF
d_call: NA
j_call: TRBJ1-1
v_call: TRBV30
clone_size: many

cdr3_nt: TGCAGTGCTATGGGACTAGCGGGAGAGAACTCCTACGAGCAGTACTTC
cdr3_aa: CSAMGLAGENSYEQYF
d_call: TRBD2
j_call: TRBJ2-7
v_call: TRBV20-1
clone_size: many

cdr3_nt: TGTGCCAGCACCGAAGGGTTAGGTTTCACTGAAGCTTTCTTT
cdr3_aa: CASTEGLGFTEAFF
d_call: NA
j_call: TRBJ1-1
v_call: TRBV2
clone_size: many

cdr3_nt: TGTGCCACCAGCGACAGGGGCGGCCGGGACGAGCAGTACTTC
cdr3_aa: CATSDRGGRDEQYF
d_call: TRBD1
j_call: TRBJ2-7
v_call: TRBV15
clone_size: many

cdr3_nt: TGCAGTGCTAGTTTGCCTAGGGAGTCCTACGAGCAGTACTTC
cdr3_aa: CSASLPRESYEQYF
d_call: NA
j_call: TRBJ2-7
v_call: TRBV20-1
clone_size: many

cdr3_nt: TGTGCCAGCAGTGTATCTGGAGGCGCTCCCGGCCCCTATGGCTACACCTTC
cdr3_aa: CASSVSGGAPGPYGYTF
d_call: NA
j_call: TRBJ1-2
v_call: TRBV25-1
clone_size: many

cdr3_nt: TGTGCCAGCAGTGAAACGAACTCTGGGGCCAACGTCCTGACTTTC
cdr3_aa: CASSETNSGANVLTF
d_call: NA
j_call: TRBJ2-6
v_call: TRBV6-1
clone_size: NA

cdr3_nt: TGTGCCACCAGCTTAGGGGGTGGTCAGCCCCAGCATTTT
cdr3_aa: CATSLGGGQPQHF
d_call: NA
j_call: TRBJ1-5
v_call: TRBV15
clone_size: many

cdr3_nt: TGTGCCAGCAGTTTGGCGGCGGCTTCCGAGCAGTACTTC
cdr3_aa: CASSLAAASEQYF
d_call: NA
j_call: TRBJ2-7
v_call: TRBV28
clone_size: many

cdr3_nt: TGTGCCAGCAGCTTAGATTTCCCCAGGGGGTCGAACACTGAAGCTTTCTTT
cdr3_aa: CASSLDFPRGSNTEAFF
d_call: TRBD1
j_call: TRBJ1-1
v_call: TRBV11-2
clone_size: many

cdr3_nt: TGCAGTGCTAGAAATCAGTATAGCAATCAGCCCCAGCATTTT
cdr3_aa: CSARNQYSNQPQHF
d_call: NA
j_call: TRBJ1-5
v_call: TRBV20-1
clone_size: many

cdr3_nt: TGCGCCAGCAGCTTGGGTGGAATTGACTATGGCTACACCTTC
cdr3_aa: CASSLGGIDYGYTF
d_call: NA
j_call: TRBJ1-2
v_call: TRBV5-1
clone_size: many

cdr3_nt: TGTGCCAGCACCCACGGGCGGGAAGTCTACCAAGAGACCCAGTACTTC
cdr3_aa: CASTHGREVYQETQYF
d_call: NA
j_call: TRBJ2-5
v_call: TRBV6-2/TRBV6-3
clone_size: many

cdr3_nt: TGTGCCACCAGCAGAGGACAGGCGCTGAACACTGAAGCTTTCTTT
cdr3_aa: CATSRGQALNTEAFF
d_call: NA
j_call: TRBJ1-1
v_call: TRBV15
clone_size: many

cdr3_nt: TGCAGTGCTATTAGGGGACTAGCGGGAGGGCCCGGAAACATTCAGTACTTC
cdr3_aa: CSAIRGLAGGPGNIQYF
d_call: TRBD2
j_call: TRBJ2-4
v_call: TRBV20-1
clone_size: many

cdr3_nt: TGTGCCAGCAGCCCCTCGACAGGAACCCGGTACGAGCAGTACTTC
cdr3_aa: CASSPSTGTRYEQYF
d_call: NA
j_call: TRBJ2-7
v_call: TRBV7-2
clone_size: many

cdr3_nt: TGTGCCAGCAGCTTGGCGGGTCCCCAGTTCTTC
cdr3_aa: CASSLAGPQFF
d_call: NA
j_call: TRBJ2-1
v_call: TRBV5-6
clone_size: NA

cdr3_nt: TGTGCCAGCACCAGAGGGGGTCCGGGACAGGGACGTAGCAATCAGCCCCAGCATTTT
cdr3_aa: CASTRGGPGQGRSNQPQHF
d_call: TRBD1
j_call: TRBJ1-5
v_call: TRBV6-4
clone_size: many

cdr3_nt: TGTGCCAGCAGCTTAAGGACAGGGGCAGGGCAGTACTTC
cdr3_aa: CASSLRTGAGQYF
d_call: TRBD1
j_call: TRBJ2-7
v_call: TRBV7-9
clone_size: many

cdr3_nt: TGCGCCAGCAGTCCCGCGACCGGGACATACCAAGAGACCCAGTACTTC
cdr3_aa: CASSPATGTYQETQYF
d_call: NA
j_call: TRBJ2-5
v_call: TRBV5-1
clone_size: many

cdr3_nt: TGTGCCAGCAGTGAATCATTTTCAGGGAGCTCTGGAAACACCATATATTTT
cdr3_aa: CASSESFSGSSGNTIYF
d_call: NA
j_call: TRBJ1-3
v_call: TRBV25-1
clone_size: many

cdr3_nt: TGTGCCAGCAGTTTGGACTTCGGGAACACTGAAGCTTTCTTT
cdr3_aa: CASSLDFGNTEAFF
d_call: NA
j_call: TRBJ1-1
v_call: TRBV12-3/TRBV12-4
clone_size: few

cdr3_nt: TGTGCCAACAGGGGAACAACCGGGGAGCTGTTTTTT
cdr3_aa: CANRGTTGELFF
d_call: TRBD1
j_call: TRBJ2-2
v_call: TRBV2
clone_size: many

cdr3_nt: TGTGCCAGACGGACAGGGAACACCGGGGAGCTGTTTTTT
cdr3_aa: CARRTGNTGELFF
d_call: TRBD1
j_call: TRBJ2-2
v_call: TRBV7-2
clone_size: many

cdr3_nt: TGTGCCAGCATAAAGCCCGGGACGGAGACCCAGTACTTC
cdr3_aa: CASIKPGTETQYF
d_call: NA
j_call: TRBJ2-5
v_call: TRBV6-1
clone_size: few

cdr3_nt: TGTGCCAGCAACCGAGTGAGCCAACCCCTTTTTGAAGCTTTCTTT
cdr3_aa: CASNRVSQPLFEAFF
d_call: NA
j_call: TRBJ1-1
v_call: TRBV12-3/TRBV12-4
clone_size: many

cdr3_nt: TGTGCCAGTAGTATCCTCCCGCGGGGGACTGAAGCTTTCTTT
cdr3_aa: CASSILPRGTEAFF
d_call: NA
j_call: TRBJ1-1
v_call: TRBV19
clone_size: NA

cdr3_nt: TGTGCCAGCAGTTCCGGACAGGGGAGAAACTATGGCTACACCTTC
cdr3_aa: CASSSGQGRNYGYTF
d_call: TRBD1
j_call: TRBJ1-2
v_call: TRBV6-5
clone_size: many

cdr3_nt: TGCAGTGCGCAAAAGTTCGGCCCATCAATCGAGCAGTACTTC
cdr3_aa: CSAQKFGPSIEQYF
d_call: NA
j_call: TRBJ2-7
v_call: TRBV20-1
clone_size: many

cdr3_nt: TGTGCCAGCAGCTGGGGACAGGGGCGAAATCAGCCCCAGCATTTT
cdr3_aa: CASSWGQGRNQPQHF
d_call: TRBD1
j_call: TRBJ1-5
v_call: TRBV7-9
clone_size: many

cdr3_nt: TGCAGTGCTAGAGGGACTAGCGGGAGGGCCCTCGGTGAGCAGTTCTTC
cdr3_aa: CSARGTSGRALGEQFF
d_call: TRBD2
j_call: TRBJ2-1
v_call: TRBV20-1
clone_size: few

cdr3_nt: TGTGCCAGCAGGCAGACAGGGGGCCTCTATGGCTACACCTTC
cdr3_aa: CASRQTGGLYGYTF
d_call: TRBD1
j_call: TRBJ1-2
v_call: TRBV27
clone_size: many

cdr3_nt: TGTGCCAGCAGTCCAAAGCAGCGGGAGGGCCGGGAGACCCAGTACTTC
cdr3_aa: CASSPKQREGRETQYF
d_call: TRBD2
j_call: TRBJ2-5
v_call: TRBV7-2
clone_size: many

cdr3_nt: TGCAGTGCTGGACAGGCAAACTACGAGCAGTACTTC
cdr3_aa: CSAGQANYEQYF
d_call: TRBD1
j_call: TRBJ2-7
v_call: TRBV20-1
clone_size: many

cdr3_nt: TGCAGTGCTAGAGATCCCAGGGGTTCTTCACCCCTCCACTTT
cdr3_aa: CSARDPRGSSPLHF
d_call: NA
j_call: TRBJ1-6
v_call: TRBV20-1
clone_size: many

cdr3_nt: TGTGCCATCAGTGAAGGGACTAGCGGGCTCACCGAGCAGTACTTC
cdr3_aa: CAISEGTSGLTEQYF
d_call: TRBD2
j_call: TRBJ2-7
v_call: TRBV10-3
clone_size: many